This T cell receptor beta chain was recovered during a study of T cell repertoires in cytomegalovirus infection. The overall study: Public TCR beta signatures indicated both CMV infection and matching HLA type.

Findings and limits, study-wide: Across the ex vivo response, the dominant clonotypes were HLA-C-restricted CMV-specific TCR beta clonotypes. Summed frequency of shared TCR beta families picked out CMV carriers who also had the relevant HLA.

The CDR3 runs to 18 residues. Germline loops: CDR1 SGHVS, CDR2 FQNEAQ. V was clipped by 5 bases and J by 4 bases; unmatched bases: 12. This clonotype was seen only a few times. Its antigen is not known. One entry per CDR3 protein results from TCRdb running MiXCR on the reads. The sample shows tens of thousands of distinct CDR3 sequences, just under 4% of them seen only once. J is TRBJ2-5 and V is TRBV7-8; 14 nucleotides line up with TRBD2. The sequence derives from a human donor in good health (CMV status not recorded). Some clones in this sample may be carry-over from other donors' samples. The sample was PBMCs. This CDR3 reads CASSPPGLAGGGGETQYF. As DNA, the CDR3 is TGTGCCAGCAGCCCGCCAGGACTAGCGGGGGGCGGGGGAGAGACCCAGTACTTC.